This TCR beta chain was recovered during a study of resident and recirculating memory T cells in vitiligo. Overall study: No cells were sorted; samples were homogenized just before genomic DNA extraction.

TCRdb's copy holds only in-frame clones and misses some; the assay was immunoSEQ multiplex PCR. This sample yields around 76,000 clones, of which 91% are seen a single time; over 4.5% belongs to the top ten. The CDR3 runs 13 residues. V lost 9 bases, J lost 3 bases, and 12 bases lay in between. The germline V gene encodes CDR1 LNHDA and CDR2 SQIVND (reference sequence). The chain is built from TRBV19 and TRBJ2-4; no clear D. The sequenced sample was blood. This TCR was recovered from a male donor with vitiligo. In nucleotides, the CDR3 is TGTGCCAGCCCGAGACATGGCAAAAACATTCAGTACTTC. It yields the protein CASPRHGKNIQYF.